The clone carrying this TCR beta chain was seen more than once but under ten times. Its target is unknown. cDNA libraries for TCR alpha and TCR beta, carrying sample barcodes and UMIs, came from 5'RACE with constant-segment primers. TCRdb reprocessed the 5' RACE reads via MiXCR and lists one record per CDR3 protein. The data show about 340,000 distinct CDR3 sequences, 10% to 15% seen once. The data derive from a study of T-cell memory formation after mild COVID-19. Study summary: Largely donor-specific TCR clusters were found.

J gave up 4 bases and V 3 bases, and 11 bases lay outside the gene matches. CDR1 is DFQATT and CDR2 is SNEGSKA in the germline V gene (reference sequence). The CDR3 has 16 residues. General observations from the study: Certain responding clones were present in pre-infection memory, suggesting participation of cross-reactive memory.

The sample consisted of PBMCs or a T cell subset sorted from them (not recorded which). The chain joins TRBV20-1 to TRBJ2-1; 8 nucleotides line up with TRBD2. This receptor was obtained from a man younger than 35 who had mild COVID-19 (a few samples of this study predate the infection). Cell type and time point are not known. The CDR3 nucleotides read TGCAGTGCTAGCGTCGCGGGGGGCTCCATGTACAATGAGCAGTTCTTC. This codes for CSASVAGGSMYNEQFF.